The 29 T cell receptor beta chains presented below share a single source sample, sequenced in a study of metastatic and nonmetastatic thyroid tumors (dated by TCRdb to the early 2020s). Before undergoing thyroid surgery, none of the patients had been given any kind of treatment. Receptors were amplified or captured by PCR. The sample was run on an Illumina HiSeq 4000. TCRdb cleaned the public reads at Q25 with fastp, built clones with MiXCR and kept in-frame beta chains. For this sample the table gives about 38,000 clones, of which roughly 28% were detected only once. Roughly 10% of the sample lies in the top ten. The specimen was blood. These TCRs come from a male donor with papillary thyroid cancer or a benign thyroid nodule (not recorded which). Some clones in this sample may be carry-over from other donors' samples.

The sample holds many counts of this clone. The genes are TRBV6-4 and TRBJ2-1, with a tentative D call TRBD2 (5 bases). CDR3 size: 13 residues. V gave up 0 bases and J gave up 5 bases, with 5 bases separating them. CDR1 is MRHNA and CDR2 is SNTAGT in the germline V gene. The CDR3 is CASSDSTNNEQFF. The CDR3 DNA reads TGTGCCAGCAGTGACTCGACTAACAATGAGCAGTTCTTC.

The rearrangement uses TRBV6-2 or TRBV6-3 and TRBJ2-6; D not certain. The CDR3 extends over 15 amino acids. V was clipped by 6 bases and J by 0 bases, with 9 bases between them. Germline-derived CDR1 and CDR2 are MNHEY and SVGEGT. CDR3 amino acids: CASSRTISGANVLTF. In DNA form, the CDR3 reads TGTGCCAGCAGCCGGACGATCTCTGGGGCCAACGTCCTGACTTTC.

This clone is medium-sized. The chain links TRBV20-1 to TRBJ1-2; 7 positions match TRBD1. The CDR3 contains 15 residues. V lost 1 base to trimming and J lost 3 bases; unmatched junction nucleotides: 8. Germline CDR1 DFQATT, CDR2 SNEGSKA (reference sequence). CDR3 nucleotides: TGCAGTGCTAGAGTTCCTGGACAGGCCCACTATGGCTACACCTTC. It specifies CSARVPGQAHYGYTF.

The chain's CDR3 is CASSLVGAGVTEAFF. CDR3 DNA sequence: TGTGCCAGCAGCTTAGTCGGGGCGGGGGTCACTGAAGCTTTCTTT. This chain links TRBV7-2 with TRBJ1-1; D perhaps matches TRBD1 (5 bases). Germline V gives CDR1 SGHTA, CDR2 FQGNSA. The CDR3 has 15 amino acids. Trimming shortened V by 1 base and J by 4 bases, and 13 bases separated the two germline ends.

This clone is deemed medium-sized. This rearrangement joins TRBV6-2 or TRBV6-3 to TRBJ2-5; D remains ambiguous. Germline assignment: CDR1 MNHEY and CDR2 SVGEGT. V lost 6 bases, J lost 7 bases, and 15 bases lay in between. CDR3 length: 13 residues. DNA of the CDR3: TGTGCCAGCAGCCAAGGGATTTCTGGGACCCAGTACTTC. It codes for CASSQGISGTQYF.

This rearrangement joins TRBV19 to TRBJ1-5, with 10 bases lining up with TRBD1. Trimming cost V 5 bases and J 4 bases; bases outside gene matches: 8. Germline V gene sequence: CDR1 LNHDA, CDR2 SQIVND (reference sequence). The CDR3 covers 16 residues. CDR3 protein: CASSSPGTGVNQPQHF. The CDR3 DNA is TGTGCCAGTAGTTCCCCCGGGACAGGGGTTAATCAGCCCCAGCATTTT.

This chain links TRBV5-4 with TRBJ1-2; D gene uncertain. V lost 0 bases and J lost 8, with 8 bases in between. There are 12 residues in the CDR3. Germline assignment: CDR1 SGHNT and CDR2 YYREEE (reference sequence). CDR3 region: CASSLDGLGYTF. CDR3 in DNA: TGTGCCAGCAGCTTGGACGGGTTGGGCTACACCTTC. Combining the CDR3 with reference TRBV5-4 and TRBJ1-2 gives the whole variable domain ETGVTQSPTHLIKTRGQQVTLRCSSQSGHNTVSWYQQALGQGPQFIFQYYREEENGRGNFPPRFSGLQFPNYSSELNVNALELDDSALYLCASSLDGLGYTFGSGTRLTVV.

By share of the sample, this clone is medium-sized. V gene TRBV28 combines with J gene TRBJ1-2; TRBD1 aligns across 7 bases. V gave up 6 bases and J gave up 2 bases; unmatched junction bases: 3. The CDR3 has 13 amino acids. The germline CDR1 and CDR2 sequences are MDHEN and SYDVKM. The CDR3 protein is CASSPQGNYGYTF. In DNA form, the CDR3 reads TGTGCCAGCAGCCCACAGGGGAACTATGGCTACACCTTC.

This clone is medium-sized (0.01 to 0.1%) in the sample. This rearrangement joins TRBV4-1 to TRBJ2-3, with 7 nucleotides matching TRBD2. V shed 0 bases, J shed 1 base, and the junction held 4 bases outside the gene matches. The CDR3 consists of 16 residues. Looked up from germline, CDR1 is MGHRA and CDR2 is YSYEKL. The CDR3, as DNA: TGCGCCAGCAGCCAAGAGGGCGGGAGAGGCACAGATACGCAGTATTTT. Its translation: CASSQEGGRGTDTQYF.

This clone was recorded at least ten times. The chain joins TRBV20-1 to TRBJ2-7; D gene unclear. Trimming pared 5 bases from V and 2 bases from J, leaving 10 bases between. The length of the CDR3 is 12 residues. CDR1 and CDR2 from the germline V gene are DFQATT and SNEGSKA (reference sequence). The CDR3 nucleotides are TGCAGTGCTCAACCAGGCACCTACGAGCAGTACTTC. The encoded protein is CSAQPGTYEQYF.

Regarding this clone: At one end, the junction sequence differs from germline, possibly due to a read error. V and J are TRBV20-1 and TRBJ1-6; 9 bases agree with TRBD1. Germline CDR1 reads DFQATT; CDR2 reads SNEGSKA (reference sequence). CDR3 length equals 12 residues. The DNA of the CDR3 is TGCAGTGTGGGACAGGGTGGCTCACTCCTCCACTTT. Protein product: CSVGQGGSLLHF.

This clone was counted only a few times. This rearrangement joins TRBV2 to TRBJ2-1, with D perhaps matching TRBD2 (5 bases). Germline lookup yields CDR1 SNHLY and CDR2 FYNNEI. This CDR3 comprises 15 residues. V lost 6 bases to trimming and J lost 7 bases, with 19 bases between them. In DNA, the CDR3 is TGTGCCAGCAGGCGATTAAGACTACGATGGAATGAGCAGTTCTTC. This translates into CASRRLRLRWNEQFF.

This clone was seen at least ten times. V gene TRBV30 combines with J gene TRBJ2-5; D is possibly TRBD1 (8 bases). The germline CDR1 and CDR2 sequences are GTSNPN and SVGIG (reference sequence). V lost 2 bases and J lost 4, with 17 bases in between. CDR3 length equals 15 residues. In nucleotides, the CDR3 is TGTGCCTGGAGTAGGGACAGGTCGGGAGGAGAGACCCAGTACTTC. Protein product: CAWSRDRSGGETQYF.

The chain is built from TRBV20-1 and TRBJ1-2; 7 bases are a match to TRBD1. This CDR3 is 12 amino acids long. Germline CDR1 and CDR2: DFQATT and SNEGSKA (reference sequence). Trimming at V came to 5 bases and at J to 4 bases, leaving 4 bases not matched to a gene. CDR3 sequence (DNA): TGCAGTGCTGGGGACAGAGTCTATGGCTACACCTTC. Protein sequence: CSAGDRVYGYTF.

This clone was observed at least ten times. The chain joins TRBV10-2 to TRBJ2-2; 7 positions match TRBD1. V shed 7 bases, J shed 3 bases, and the junction held 2 bases outside the gene matches. CDR1 WSHSY and CDR2 SAAADI come from the germline V gene. The CDR3 covers 13 residues. The CDR3 DNA follows: TGCGCCAGCACTGACAGGGACACCGGGGAGCTGTTTTTT. This gives the protein CASTDRDTGELFF.

The CDR3 reads CSARPGLYEQYF. The CDR3 bases are TGCAGTGCTAGACCGGGCCTCTACGAGCAGTACTTC. The chain couples TRBV20-1 to TRBJ2-7; D is unresolved. Trimming cost V 2 bases and J 3 bases, with 8 bases left between them. Germline lookup yields CDR1 DFQATT and CDR2 SNEGSKA (reference sequence). The CDR3 consists of 12 residues.

This clone was seen ten or more times. This chain connects TRBV5-1 to TRBJ1-4, with D tentatively TRBD1 (6 bases). The germline V gene encodes CDR1 SGHRS and CDR2 YFSETQ. The CDR3 contains 15 residues. V dropped 3 bases and J dropped 8 bases, with 17 bases sitting between them. Here the CDR3 DNA reads TGCGCCAGCAGCTCCGGGTTAGGGGGTACCGAAAAACTGTTTTTT. This sequence encodes CASSSGLGGTEKLFF.

This clone has at least ten counts. This chain links TRBV9 with TRBJ2-6; D is unresolved. This CDR3 spans 15 amino acids. Germline lookup yields CDR1 SGDLS and CDR2 YYNGEE. The V end was cut by 2 bases, the J end by 0 bases, with 6 bases between. The CDR3: CASSVPPSGANVLTF. CDR3 sequence (DNA): TGTGCCAGCAGCGTCCCTCCCTCTGGGGCCAACGTCCTGACTTTC.

This clone was observed a handful of times. The chain employs TRBV19 and TRBJ1-2, with unresolved D. Germline assignment: CDR1 LNHDA and CDR2 SQIVND (reference sequence). V dropped 5 bases and J dropped 4 bases, with 17 bases sitting between them. This CDR3 has 15 residues. CDR3 sequence: CASSQGRLQPYGYTF. The CDR3 coding sequence is TGTGCCAGTAGTCAAGGACGACTGCAGCCCTATGGCTACACCTTC.

This chain connects TRBV9 to TRBJ2-3; 11 positions agree with TRBD2. The CDR3 is 17 residues long. Per the germline V gene, CDR1 is SGDLS and CDR2 is YYNGEE. V gave up 4 bases and J gave up 4 bases; unmatched junction bases: 11. The CDR3 protein is CASSFSGVAGGSDTQYF. The CDR3 coding sequence is TGTGCCAGCAGCTTTAGCGGAGTAGCGGGAGGGTCAGATACGCAGTATTTT.

This clone has only a few counts. The chain combines TRBV29-1 with TRBJ1-2; 9 bases fit TRBD1. V shed 7 bases and J 5 bases; nucleotides not matched to a gene: 8. The germline V gene encodes CDR1 SQVTM and CDR2 ANQGSEA. The CDR3 consists of 13 residues. CDR3: CSAGTGSVYGYTF. For the CDR3, the DNA is TGCAGCGCCGGGACAGGGAGCGTTTATGGCTACACCTTC.

The chain uses TRBV5-1 and TRBJ2-7, with TRBD2 matching 10 bases. This CDR3 contains 15 residues. Germline V CDR1 and CDR2: SGHRS, YFSETQ. J was trimmed by 3 bases and V by 3 bases; bases with no gene match: 6. This CDR3 reads CASSWTSGLIYEQYF. The CDR3 DNA is TGCGCCAGCAGCTGGACTAGCGGTCTGATCTACGAGCAGTACTTC.

This clone was found a few times. The CDR3, as DNA: TGTGCCAGCAGCGGATCCAGGAACACTGAAGCTTTCTTT. It encodes CASSGSRNTEAFF. The rearrangement joins TRBV6-4 to TRBJ1-1; D not certain. Germline V gene data show CDR1 as MRHNA and CDR2 as SNTAGT. This CDR3 spans 13 amino acids. V gave up 6 bases and J gave up 1 base, with 9 bases separating them.

The sample holds many counts of this clone. The V and J genes are TRBV7-8 and TRBJ1-2, with no clear D. Per the germline V gene, CDR1 is SGHVS and CDR2 is FQNEAQ. The CDR3 is made up of 14 amino acids. Trimming removed 6 bases at V and 3 bases at J, with 14 bases between. CDR3 loop: CASRDGALDYGYTF. The CDR3 DNA follows: TGTGCCAGCAGGGACGGAGCCCTTGACTATGGCTACACCTTC.

This clone has at least ten counts. The chain joins TRBV19 to TRBJ1-4; no clear D. The V gene lost 7 bases and the J gene lost 3 bases, with 18 bases spanning the gap. The germline CDR1 and CDR2 sequences are LNHDA and SQIVND (reference sequence). The CDR3 runs 16 residues. The chain's CDR3 is CASTMGRRRSNEKLFF. The CDR3 DNA is TGTGCCAGTACCATGGGCAGAAGGCGATCTAATGAAAAACTGTTTTTT.

By proportion, this clone is medium-sized (0.01 to 0.1%). V and J are TRBV6-4 and TRBJ2-2, with TRBD2 identical over 8 bases. V was pared by 5 bases and J by 3 bases, with 2 bases of the junction left unmatched. The CDR3 consists of 14 residues. CDR1 is MRHNA and CDR2 is SNTAGT in the germline V gene. CDR3 nucleotides: TGTGCCAGCAGTCAAGCGGGGGACACCGGGGAGCTGTTTTTT. Translated, it gives CASSQAGDTGELFF.

This chain links TRBV10-1 with TRBJ2-7; D remains ambiguous. CDR3 length: 14 residues. The V end was cut by 2 bases, the J end by 9 bases, with 17 bases between. Looked up from germline, CDR1 is WNHNN and CDR2 is SYGVQD (reference sequence). The CDR3 spells CASSEPSNPGRQYF. CDR3 DNA sequence: TGCGCCAGCAGTGAGCCCTCGAATCCCGGTCGGCAGTACTTC.

V gene TRBV5-1 combines with J gene TRBJ1-1, with D unclear. Germline loops: CDR1 SGHRS, CDR2 YFSETQ. The CDR3 is 17 residues long. V was cut by 6 bases and J by 8 bases, with 29 bases left in between. This CDR3 is CASTPQPYRRAEIEAFF. The CDR3 nucleotides are TGCGCCAGCACGCCTCAACCGTACCGCCGGGCCGAGATCGAAGCTTTCTTT. The full variable domain, its missing parts supplied by reference TRBV5-1 and TRBJ1-1, is KAGVTQTPRYLIKTRGQQVTLSCSPISGHRSVSWYQQTPGQGLQFLFEYFSETQRNKGNFPGRFSGRQFSNSRSEMNVSTLELGDSALYLCASTPQPYRRAEIEAFFGQGTRLTVV.

This clone showed up many times. Other DNA sequences from this sample encode an identical CDR3 as well. This sequence joins TRBV12-3 or TRBV12-4 and TRBJ2-7; no clear D. V was trimmed by 4 bases and J by 0 bases, leaving 7 bases between them. This CDR3 is 13 amino acids long. CDR3 residues: CASSSSSSYEQYF. In DNA, the CDR3 is TGTGCCAGCAGTTCGTCTAGCTCCTACGAGCAGTACTTC.